This T cell receptor beta chain originates from a study of shared T cell receptors in the human thymus (dated by TCRdb to about 2021). Background for the entire study: The study examined how self-reactive, shared T-cell receptor alpha chains are generated in the human thymus.

A word on this clone: Its antigen remains unidentified. No quality values exist for individual bases; no much larger clone is one base distant.

The library was made by the immunoSEQ multiplex PCR assay. In its TCRdb copy, this immuneACCESS table keeps in-frame sequences only and misses some clones. Where compared with another copy, unresolved V genes explain less than half of these, and the others have no known cause. The sample table holds 640,000 or so clones, of which approximately 89% were seen once. The ten largest make up roughly 0.0089% of the sample. Here V drops 5 bases and J drops 3 bases, and the junction holds 7 bases not matched to any gene. The CDR3 covers 16 residues, taking in both the cysteine and the phenylalanine. Solely the CDR3 DNA is kept, with 48 bases framed from the first base. CDR1 SGHTA and CDR2 FQGTGA were looked up in the germline V gene. In addition, the sample was reused for a study of human thymus T cells. The second study's authors report: Immunologically healthy infants undergoing open corrective cardiac surgery for congenital heart defects in Finland were used as donors. The thymus tissue came from surgical resects taken out during corrective cardiac surgery. Both the thymic and the peripheral blood repertoires appeared to show biased V and J gene segment usage. According to the related research, thymic TCR repertoires were highly overlapping among unrelated individuals. TCR alpha and beta repertoires from roughly eight infant thymus samples and a few related peripheral blood samples were characterized in the study. Donor ages ranging from roughly 6 to 244 days were recorded, and more than five male and a couple of female infants were included in the cohort. Thymocytes were freed from the tissue by mechanical means and kept at -70 degrees C as pellets of roughly 9-30 million cells. A QIAsymphony instrument was used to extract genomic DNA from frozen cell pellets. The immunoSEQ multiplex PCR assay was used to amplify the TCRB and TCRAD loci from a standardized amount of quality-controlled genomic DNA. The amplicons covered the V(D)J region and were long enough to include the CDR3 and to identify the V and J genes. Through the commercial immunoSEQ service, the amplicons were sequenced on an Illumina platform. Corrections for primer bias and sequencing errors followed previously described methods, while TCRAD and TCRB definitions were based on the IMGT database. immunoSEQ Analyzer 3.0 and VDJTools were used for repertoire analysis, which covered basic statistics, V/J segment usage, diversity estimates, rarefaction and pairwise overlap. Chao1, ChaoE, Efron-Thisted, Shannon and inverse Simpson indices were used to estimate diversity, which was also estimated on datasets down-sampled to the smallest sample. For repertoire overlap, CDR3 nucleotide sequence, V gene and J gene had to match strictly, and clustering was done by Jaccard-based multidimensional scaling. On average, thymus samples yielded roughly 800,000 unique TCRB clonotypes, whereas blood samples yielded some 92,000.

This sequence uses TRBV7-3 and TRBJ2-1, with 10 central nucleotides matching TRBD2. This sequence was found in a boy younger than two with a congenital heart defect. Donor details come from another sample of the same person, matched by shared clones. Input material: thymocytes. The nucleotide sequence is TGTGCCAGCAGCCCCTTGGGACTAGCGATCTACAATGAGCAGTTCTTC. Its product reads: CASSPLGLAIYNEQFF.